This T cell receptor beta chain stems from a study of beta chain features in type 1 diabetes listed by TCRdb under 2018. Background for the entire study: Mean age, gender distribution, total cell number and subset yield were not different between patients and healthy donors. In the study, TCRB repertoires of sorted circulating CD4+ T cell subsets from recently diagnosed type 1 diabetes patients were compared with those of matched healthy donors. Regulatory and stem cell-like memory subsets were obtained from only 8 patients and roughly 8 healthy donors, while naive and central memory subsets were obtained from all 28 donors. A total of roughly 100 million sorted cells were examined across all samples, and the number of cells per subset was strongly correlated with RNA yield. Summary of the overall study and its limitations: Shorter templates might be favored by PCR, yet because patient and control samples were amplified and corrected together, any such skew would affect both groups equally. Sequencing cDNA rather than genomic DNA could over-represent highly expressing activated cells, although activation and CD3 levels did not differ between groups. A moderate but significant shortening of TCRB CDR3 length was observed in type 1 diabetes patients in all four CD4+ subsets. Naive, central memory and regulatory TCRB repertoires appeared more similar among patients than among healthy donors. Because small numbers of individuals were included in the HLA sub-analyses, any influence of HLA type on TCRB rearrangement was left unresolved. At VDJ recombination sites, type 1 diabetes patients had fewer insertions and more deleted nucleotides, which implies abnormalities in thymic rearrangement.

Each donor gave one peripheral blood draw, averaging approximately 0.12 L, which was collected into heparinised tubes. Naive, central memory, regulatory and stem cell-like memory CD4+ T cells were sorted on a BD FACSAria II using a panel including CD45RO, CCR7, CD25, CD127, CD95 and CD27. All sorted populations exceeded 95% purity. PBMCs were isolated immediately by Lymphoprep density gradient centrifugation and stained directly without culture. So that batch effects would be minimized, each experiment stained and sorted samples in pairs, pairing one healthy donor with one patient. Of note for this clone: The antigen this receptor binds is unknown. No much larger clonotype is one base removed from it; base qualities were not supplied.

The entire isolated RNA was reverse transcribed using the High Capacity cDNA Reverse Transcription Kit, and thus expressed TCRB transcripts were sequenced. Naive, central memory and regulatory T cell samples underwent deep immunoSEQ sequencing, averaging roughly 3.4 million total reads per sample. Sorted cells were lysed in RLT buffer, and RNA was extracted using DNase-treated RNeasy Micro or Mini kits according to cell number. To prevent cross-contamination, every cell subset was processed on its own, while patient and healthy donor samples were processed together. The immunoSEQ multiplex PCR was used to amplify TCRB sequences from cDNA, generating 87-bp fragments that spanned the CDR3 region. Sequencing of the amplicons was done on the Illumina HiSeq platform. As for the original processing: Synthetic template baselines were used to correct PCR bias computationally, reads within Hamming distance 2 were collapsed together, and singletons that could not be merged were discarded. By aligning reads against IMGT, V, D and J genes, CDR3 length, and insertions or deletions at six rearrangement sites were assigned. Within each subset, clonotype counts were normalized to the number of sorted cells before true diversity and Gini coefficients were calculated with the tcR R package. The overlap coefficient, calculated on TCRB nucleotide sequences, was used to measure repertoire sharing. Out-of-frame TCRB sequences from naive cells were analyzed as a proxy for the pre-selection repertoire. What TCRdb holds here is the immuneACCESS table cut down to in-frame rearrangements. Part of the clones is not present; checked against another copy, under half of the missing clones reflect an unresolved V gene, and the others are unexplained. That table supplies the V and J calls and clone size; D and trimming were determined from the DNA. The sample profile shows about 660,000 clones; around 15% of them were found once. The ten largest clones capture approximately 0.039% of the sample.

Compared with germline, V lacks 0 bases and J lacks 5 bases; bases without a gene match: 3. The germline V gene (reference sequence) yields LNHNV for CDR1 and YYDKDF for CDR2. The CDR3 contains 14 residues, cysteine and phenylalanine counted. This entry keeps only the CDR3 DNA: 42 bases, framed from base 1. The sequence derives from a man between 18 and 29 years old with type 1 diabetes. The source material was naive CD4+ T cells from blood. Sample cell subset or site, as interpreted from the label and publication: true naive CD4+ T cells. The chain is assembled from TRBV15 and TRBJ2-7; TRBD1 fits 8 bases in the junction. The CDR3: CATSREAGGDEQYF. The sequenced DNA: TGTGCCACCAGCAGAGAGGCAGGGGGCGACGAGCAGTACTTC.